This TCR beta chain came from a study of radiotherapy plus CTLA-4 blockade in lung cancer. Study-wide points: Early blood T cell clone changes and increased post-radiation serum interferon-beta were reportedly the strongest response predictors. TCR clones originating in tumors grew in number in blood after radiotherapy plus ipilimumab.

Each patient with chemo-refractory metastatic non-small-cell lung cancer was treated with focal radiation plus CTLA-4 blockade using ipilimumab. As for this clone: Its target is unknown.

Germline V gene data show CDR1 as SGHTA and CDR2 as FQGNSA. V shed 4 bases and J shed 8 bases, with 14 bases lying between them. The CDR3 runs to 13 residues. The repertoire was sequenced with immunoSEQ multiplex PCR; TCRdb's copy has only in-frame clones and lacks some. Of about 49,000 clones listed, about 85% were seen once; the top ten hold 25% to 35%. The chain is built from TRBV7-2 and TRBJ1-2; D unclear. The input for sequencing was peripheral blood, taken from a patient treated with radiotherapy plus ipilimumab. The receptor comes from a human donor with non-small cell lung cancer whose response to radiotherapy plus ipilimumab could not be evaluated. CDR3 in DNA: TGTGCCAGCAGCTCCACAGCCAGGAACGGCTACACCTTC. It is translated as CASSSTARNGYTF.